Below, 22 T cell receptor beta chains from the same sample are listed, as sequenced in a study of vaccination effects on CD4 cells after COVID-19. CD4+ T cells specific for antigen were expanded with viral peptide pools by the ViraFEST assay before sequencing. An approximately 10-day culture period preceded the isolation of CD4+ T cells. For these TCRs, the target antigens are not known. Generated by immunoSEQ multiplex PCR, the TCRdb table keeps only in-frame clones and is missing some. The table has about 60,000 clones, 75% to 85% seen once. This specimen was CD4+ T cells from PBMCs cultured with HCoV-229E spike peptides, taken before COVID-19 vaccination. These TCRs come from a human donor who received a COVID-19 vaccine.

This chain connects TRBV10-3 to TRBJ2-5, with D perhaps TRBD1 (5 bases). Deletions cut 3 bases from V and 0 bases from J, with 11 bases between. CDR1 is ENHRY, CDR2 SYGVKD, per germline. CDR3 length: 15 residues. CDR3 coding DNA: TGTGCCATCAGTGATCCTACAGGCTACCAAGAGACCCAGTACTTC. Protein sequence: CAISDPTGYQETQYF.

The chain employs TRBV5-1 and TRBJ2-1, with TRBD1 matching over 9 bases. CDR3 size: 16 residues. Germline lookup yields CDR1 SGHRS and CDR2 YFSETQ. V lost 0 bases, J lost 8 bases, and 9 bases stayed unmatched. This CDR3 reads CASSLAMGQGSDEQFF. The CDR3 DNA follows: TGCGCCAGCAGCTTGGCCATGGGACAGGGATCGGATGAGCAGTTCTTC.

This clone was seen a handful of times. V usage is TRBV28 and J usage is TRBJ2-7; the D is unclear. The V gene lost 4 bases and the J gene lost 3 bases, with 7 bases spanning the gap. The CDR3 is made up of 12 amino acids. Looked up from germline, CDR1 is MDHEN and CDR2 is SYDVKM. The CDR3: CASSSVGYEQYV. The CDR3 DNA follows: TGTGCCAGCAGTTCTGTGGGCTACGAGCAGTACGTC.

This chain links TRBV24-1 with TRBJ2-1; 10 nucleotides line up with TRBD2. Germline assignment: CDR1 KGHDR and CDR2 SFDVKD. CDR3 size: 13 residues. J was trimmed by 7 bases and V by 9 bases; bases with no gene match: 5. The CDR3 protein is CATGTSAGNEQFF. The CDR3 bases are TGTGCCACCGGGACTAGCGCTGGAAATGAGCAGTTCTTC.

The chain couples TRBV5-4 to TRBJ2-5; no clear D gene. V was clipped by 4 bases and J by 1 base, with 5 bases between them. This CDR3 region has 12 residues. CDR1 is SGHNT and CDR2 is YYREEE in the germline V gene (reference sequence). CDR3 in amino acids: CASSTPQETQYF. CDR3 DNA sequence: TGTGCCAGCAGCACTCCCCAAGAGACCCAGTACTTC.

This chain connects TRBV9 to TRBJ2-5, with 10 positions matching TRBD1. V lost 3 bases, J lost 3 bases, and 5 bases stayed unmatched. Germline V CDR1 and CDR2: SGDLS, YYNGEE. The CDR3 runs 15 residues. The CDR3 coding sequence is TGTGCCAGCAGCGGGACAGGGGGGATGAAAGAGACCCAGTACTTC. Translation gives CASSGTGGMKETQYF. The entire variable domain, with the rest obtained from reference TRBV9 and TRBJ2-5, is as follows: DSGVTQTPKHLITATGQRVTLRCSPRSGDLSVYWYQQSLDQGLQFLIQYYNGEERAKGNILERFSAQQFPDLHSELNLSSLELGDSALYFCASSGTGGMKETQYFGPGTRLLVL.

The V gene is TRBV6-2 or TRBV6-3, the J gene TRBJ2-7; TRBD2 matches 9 bases. The CDR3 totals 17 residues. J was trimmed by 2 bases and V by 2 bases; bases with no gene match: 10. Germline V gene data show CDR1 as MNHEY and CDR2 as SVGEGT. The CDR3: CASSYTIAGAAPYEQYV. The CDR3 DNA reads as TGTGCCAGCAGTTACACCATAGCGGGGGCCGCCCCCTACGAGCAGTACGTC.

This chain's CDR3 is CASSPPGRVQETQYF. In DNA form, the CDR3 reads TGTGCCAGCTCACCACCAGGCAGGGTCCAAGAGACCCAGTACTTC. The chain combines TRBV18 with TRBJ2-5, with D possibly TRBD1 on 5 matching bases. The CDR3 spans 15 residues. Germline V gives CDR1 KGHSH, CDR2 LQKENI. V was trimmed by 0 bases and J by 1 base, leaving 9 bases between them. Complete variable domain (other parts from reference TRBV18 and TRBJ2-5): NAGVMQNPRHLVRRRGQEARLRCSPMKGHSHVYWYRQLPEEGLKFMVYLQKENIIDESGMPKERFSAEFPKEGPSILRIQQVVRGDSAAYFCASSPPGRVQETQYFGPGTRLLVL.

This chain's CDR3 is CPKGNEQYV. For the CDR3, the DNA is TGCCCCAAGGGGAACGAGCAGTACGTC. This rearrangement joins TRBV20-1 to TRBJ2-7; TRBD1 is a possible D gene (5 bases). The CDR3 contains 9 residues. Germline CDR1 DFQATT, CDR2 SNEGSKA (reference sequence).

V and J are TRBV7-2 and TRBJ2-1; TRBD2 matches 13 bases. The CDR3 runs to 17 residues. Germline V gene lookup returns CDR1 SGHTA and CDR2 FQGNSA. The junction had 3 bases not matched to a gene; V was cut back by 4 bases and J by 0 bases. The CDR3 sequence: CASSSGLAGSSYNEQFF. The CDR3 nucleotides read TGTGCCAGCAGCTCGGGACTAGCGGGGAGCTCCTACAATGAGCAGTTCTTC.

The V gene is TRBV5-4, the J gene TRBJ2-3; no clear D. Germline values: CDR1 SGHNT, CDR2 YYREEE (reference sequence). This CDR3 has 13 residues. Trimming removed 4 bases from V and 4 bases from J, with 10 bases in between. The CDR3 DNA sequence: TGTGCCAGCAGCCAATTCCCCCCAGATACGCAGTATTTT. It yields the protein CASSQFPPDTQYF.

The gene calls are TRBV11-2 and TRBJ2-2; 7 bases fit TRBD2. The V and J ends lost 2 bases and 1 base, in that order; junction bases with no gene match: 4. The CDR3 totals 16 residues. The germline V gene has CDR1 SGHAT and CDR2 FQNNGV. This chain's CDR3 is CASSLRLAVNTGELFF. The DNA for the CDR3 is TGTGCCAGCAGCTTAAGGCTAGCGGTGAACACCGGGGAGCTGTTTTTT.

This clone was counted once. The chain combines TRBV7-9 with TRBJ2-1, with D uncertain. V dropped 3 bases and J dropped 5 bases, with 8 bases sitting between them. Germline V CDR1 and CDR2: SEHNR, FQNEAQ (reference sequence). This CDR3 spans 13 amino acids. The CDR3 DNA follows: TGTGCCAGCAGCTTGTCACAGAACAATGAGCAGTTCTTC. Its protein is CASSLSQNNEQFF.

The CDR3 loop reads CASSEFKGAEAVTQYF. The CDR3 DNA reads TGCGCCAGCAGTGAGTTTAAGGGGGCGGAGGCGGTGACCCAGTACTTC. The chain is built from TRBV10-2 and TRBJ2-5; TRBD1 aligns across 7 bases. This CDR3 contains 16 residues. V lost 1 base to trimming and J lost 7 bases; unmatched junction nucleotides: 12. Germline lookup yields CDR1 WSHSY and CDR2 SAAADI.

This chain links TRBV6-1 with TRBJ1-1; D is unresolved. This CDR3 region has 14 residues. CDR1 is MNHNS, CDR2 SASEGT, per germline. V lost 1 base to trimming and J lost 1 base, with 7 bases between them. Here the CDR3 DNA reads TGTGCCAGCAGTGAAGTAGCAGGGAACACTGAAGCTTTCTTT. This encodes CASSEVAGNTEAFF.

The V call is TRBV18, the J call TRBJ2-1; 10 bases fit TRBD1. The CDR3 length is 14 residues. V lost 7 bases, J lost 7 bases, and 7 bases stayed unmatched. Germline V lookup: CDR1 KGHSH, CDR2 LQKENI. The CDR3 protein is CASLKDRGGNEQFF. The CDR3 coding sequence is TGTGCCAGCTTAAAGGACAGGGGGGGGAATGAGCAGTTCTTC.

This rearrangement joins TRBV5-8 to TRBJ1-1; D not certain. The CDR3 is made up of 13 amino acids. In germline, CDR1 is SGHTS, CDR2 YDEGEE. Deletions cut 8 bases from V and 0 bases from J, with 11 bases between. The CDR3 sequence: CASPSDLNTEAFF. DNA of the CDR3: TGTGCCAGTCCTAGCGATTTGAACACTGAAGCTTTCTTT. Complete variable domain (other parts from reference TRBV5-8 and TRBJ1-1): EAGVTQSPTHLIKTRGQQATLRCSPISGHTSVYWYQQALGLGLQFLLWYDEGEERNRGNFPPRFSGRQFPNYSSELNVNALELEDSALYLCASPSDLNTEAFFGQGTRLTVV.

This clone was seen a single time. The rearrangement joins TRBV2 to TRBJ2-5; D is perhaps TRBD2 (6 bases). Germline V gene data show CDR1 as SNHLY and CDR2 as FYNNEI. CDR3 length equals 12 residues. V gave up 7 bases and J gave up 3 bases, with 9 bases separating them. This chain's CDR3 is CASTGDEETQYF. CDR3 bases: TGTGCCAGCACGGGGGACGAAGAGACCCAGTACTTC.

V and J are TRBV6-5 and TRBJ1-2; no clear D. The CDR3 is 12 amino acids. CDR1 MNHEY and CDR2 SVGAGI come from the germline V gene. Deletions cut 11 bases from V and 0 bases from J, with 10 bases between. The CDR3 spells CAASQANYGYTF. The CDR3 nucleotides are TGTGCCGCGAGTCAGGCTAACTATGGCTACACCTTC.

The chain employs TRBV18 and TRBJ2-4; D unresolved. Germline values: CDR1 KGHSH, CDR2 LQKENI. Between the trimmed V and J ends, which lost 0 bases and 0 bases, there was a span of 9 bases. CDR3 size: 16 residues. The CDR3 loop reads CASSPPIEQAKNIQYF. The CDR3 nucleotides are TGTGCCAGCTCACCACCTATCGAGCAAGCCAAAAACATTCAGTACTTC.

J is TRBJ1-6 and V is TRBV11-3; D is ambiguous. CDR3 size: 13 residues. Germline assignment: CDR1 SGHNT and CDR2 YENEEA. The V end lost 1 base, the J end lost 9 bases, and 7 bases lay between the germline ends. The CDR3 protein is CASSLGSRSPLHF. The CDR3 bases are TGTGCCAGCAGCTTAGGGTCGCGTTCACCCCTCCACTTT.

This sequence joins TRBV11-2 and TRBJ2-3; TRBD2 matches 10 bases. This CDR3 is 18 amino acids long. CDR1 and CDR2 from the germline V gene are SGHAT and FQNNGV. Trimming removed 1 base from V and 3 bases from J; junction bases left unmatched: 10. The CDR3 region has the DNA TGTGCCAGCAGCTTAGCCTTAGCGGGGGGACCTAAGACAGATACGCAGTATTTT. Translation gives CASSLALAGGPKTDTQYF.